Listed below are T cell receptor beta chains from one sample, sequenced in a study of cytomegalovirus exposure and HLA in healthy donors. Clones were read by immunoSEQ multiplex PCR, and TCRdb kept only the in-frame ones, dropping some. The table includes roughly 100,000 clones, 82% detected once. The specimen sequenced was PBMCs. The receptors stem from a man aged 50-60 years in good health and CMV-seronegative. The conserved cysteine and the conserved F or W are not part of the CDR3 here.

V: TRBV7-3; CDR3: ASSLTGLAGETQY
V: TRBV7-3; CDR3: ASSSGTRSTGELF
V: TRBV6-6; CDR3: ASSNSDAGNEQF
V: TRBV28; CDR3: ASSFGQNYGYT
V: TRBV5-8; CDR3: ASSFHRSRGNTIY
V: TRBV19; CDR3: ASTQGYGGELF
V: TRBV9; CDR3: ASTRTGDSYEQY
V: TRBV5-1; CDR3: ASSLDSNEQF
V: TRBV28; CDR3: ASSLRGNGYT
V: TRBV28; CDR3: ASRVTGQLYEQY
V: TRBV6-5; CDR3: ASRSLVSEQY
V: TRBV25-1; CDR3: ASNPGTNPMGQY
V: TRBV2; CDR3: ASSFRGTTEAF
V: TRBV7-2; CDR3: ASSPRMLQGGGYT
V: TRBV6-5; CDR3: ASNRLGARTETQY
V: TRBV6-1; CDR3: ASRLTGKAEAF
V: TRBV11-2; CDR3: ASSPMTSDPSYEQY
V: TRBV27; CDR3: ASSLYGRGELF
V: TRBV28; CDR3: ASRLGGHNSPLH
V: TRBV4-1; CDR3: ASSQDREDYGYT
V: TRBV5-3; CDR3: ARSLERDYPRFIGAPLH
V: TRBV5-1; CDR3: ASSSLADNEQF
V: TRBV28; CDR3: ASSSRQGVSYNEQF
V: TRBV7-6; CDR3: ASSSGTGSNQPQH
V: TRBV19; CDR3: ASSPSGTQETQY
V: TRBV30; CDR3: AWSTGTSYEKLF
V: TRBV27; CDR3: ASSPTGAYGYT
V: TRBV28; CDR3: ATPGQGTYGYT
V: TRBV28; CDR3: ASSPSDRGAF
V: TRBV4-1; CDR3: ASTFSGSFPDTQY
V: TRBV11-3; CDR3: ASSPGSGRADTGELF
V: TRBV29-1; CDR3: SVEDRQANNEKLF
V: TRBV2; CDR3: ASSESTEAF
V: TRBV6-1; CDR3: ASSEAPPRQAVLASGSLNEQY
V: TRBV7-9; CDR3: ASSFQGQAYEQY
V: TRBV7-2; CDR3: ASRRLAGAPDTQY
V: TRBV11-3; CDR3: ASSSQGTNTGELF
V: TRBV5-1; CDR3: ASSLSGTRVHEQF
V: TRBV11-1; CDR3: ASSPQSAYNEQF
V: TRBV6-5; CDR3: ASSAGGPNTEAF
V: TRBV27; CDR3: ASSLFGGPPGLATGELF
V: TRBV7-3; CDR3: ASSARLAGGNTGELF